The clone carrying this TCR beta chain was seen ten or more times. Its specificity is unknown. TCRdb fed the 5' RACE reads into MiXCR, producing one record per CDR3 protein. This sample has around 95,000 distinct CDR3 sequences, with just under 6% found just once. Every donor was a healthy Caucasian. The data derive from a study of identical twins. Study results and limitations: Cord blood's abundant beta clonotypes had fewer insertions, unlike memory repertoires.

This sequence was found in a woman in her forties or fifties in good health. Sequencing was performed on memory T cells sorted from blood.

CDR3 nucleotides: TGTGCCAGCAGTTCCCTCGGGGCAGGGATACACAATGAGCAGTTCTTC. The encoded protein is CASSSLGAGIHNEQFF. The J gene is TRBJ2-1, the V gene TRBV27; the D gene could be TRBD1 or TRBD2 (5 bases each). CDR1 is MNHEY and CDR2 is SMNVEV in the germline V gene (reference sequence). The CDR3 is made up of 16 amino acids. The V and J ends lost 4 bases and 5 bases respectively, with 18 bases between them.